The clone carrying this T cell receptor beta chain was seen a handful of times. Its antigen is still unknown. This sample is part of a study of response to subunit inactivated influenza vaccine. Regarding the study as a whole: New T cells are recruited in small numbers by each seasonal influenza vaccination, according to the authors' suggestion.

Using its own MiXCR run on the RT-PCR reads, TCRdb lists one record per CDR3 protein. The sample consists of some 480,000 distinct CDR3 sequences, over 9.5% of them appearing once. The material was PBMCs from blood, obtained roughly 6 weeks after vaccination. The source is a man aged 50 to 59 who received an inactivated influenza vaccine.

The DNA of the CDR3 is TGTGCCAGCAGTCCCCGGGACGGTCGCAATCAGCCCCAGCATTTT. This encodes CASSPRDGRNQPQHF. The chain recombines TRBV6-1 with TRBJ1-5; the D gene is possibly TRBD1 (5 bases). Trimming removed 5 bases from V and 2 bases from J, with 13 bases in between. The CDR3 runs to 15 residues. In germline, CDR1 is MNHNS, CDR2 SASEGT.